What follows are 29 T cell receptor beta chains derived from one specimen sequenced in a study of blood T cells in healthy people across ages. Sample-barcoded 5' priming and a J-beta primer mix drove a second PCR of roughly 6 to 12 cycles. One entry per CDR3 protein, called by TCRdb with MiXCR from the 5' RACE reads. The data contain just over 1 million distinct CDR3 sequences, 40% to 45% of them singletons. The sample comprised blood. The source is a woman aged 55-70 years in good health.

This clonotype was detected only once. The missing conserved phenylalanine or tryptophan at the end of this CDR3 makes a read error likely. The V and J genes are TRBV2 and TRBJ2-1, with TRBD2 matching 16 bases. This CDR3 has 15 amino acids. Germline CDR1 and CDR2: SNHLY and FYNNEI. Trimming cost V 8 bases and J 6 bases; bases outside gene matches: 4. DNA for the CDR3: TGTGCCAGCGGGGGGACTAGCGGGAGGGCCAATGAGCAGTTCATC. Its protein product is CASGGTSGRANEQFI.

This clonotype appeared a few times. An end of the junction differs from the germline gene, which may be a read error. V usage is TRBV28 and J usage is TRBJ2-5; 9 bases are a match to TRBD1. Per germline, CDR1 MDHEN and CDR2 SYDVKM. The CDR3 is made up of 18 amino acids. In DNA form, the CDR3 reads TGTGCCGGCAGTTTAATTGGGGCGGGACAGGGTAAACAAGAGACCCAGTACTTC. Translated: CAGSLIGAGQGKQETQYF.

A few counts support this clonotype. The chain links TRBV11-2 to TRBJ2-3, with a weak D call TRBD2 (6 bases). The germline V and J ends were trimmed by 1 base and 2 bases, with 10 bases remaining between them. Per germline, CDR1 SGHAT and CDR2 FQNNGV. This CDR3 spans 15 amino acids. The CDR3, as DNA: TGTGCCAGCAGCTTAGTCGGCGGGAACACAGATACGCAGTATTTT. Its protein product is CASSLVGGNTDTQYF.

The chain couples TRBV3-1 to TRBJ2-5, with TRBD1 matching over 7 bases. CDR3 length: 14 residues. The germline CDR1 and CDR2 sequences are LGHDT and YNNKEL (reference sequence). J was trimmed by 5 bases and V by 4 bases; bases with no gene match: 7. Here the CDR3 DNA reads TGTGCCAGCAGCCCAGGACAGGTGCGGGAGACCCAGTACTTC. This encodes CASSPGQVRETQYF.

The chain has TRBV10-3 and TRBJ2-7, with D maybe TRBD1 (6 bases). Per the germline V gene, CDR1 is ENHRY and CDR2 is SYGVKD. The V and J ends lost 6 bases and 0 bases respectively, with 9 bases between them. This CDR3 is built from 13 residues. The CDR3 sequence is CAISDRSSYEQYF. CDR3 in DNA: TGTGCCATCAGCGACAGGTCCTCCTACGAGCAGTACTTC.

In the case of this clonotype: Because it lacks the conserved phenylalanine or tryptophan at the end, this CDR3 is likely a read error. This sequence joins TRBV10-2 and TRBJ2-5, with D perhaps assigned TRBD1 or TRBD2 (5 bases each). The CDR3 runs to 13 residues. From germline, CDR1 is WSHSY and CDR2 SAAADI. V lost 5 bases to trimming and J lost 4 bases, with 11 bases between them. The CDR3: CASSRDVGETQYL. DNA for the CDR3: TGCGCCAGCAGTCGGGACGTGGGAGAGACCCAGTACTTA.

The chain recombines TRBV11-2 with TRBJ2-4, with TRBD1 matching 9 bases. With 5 bases clipped from V and 5 bases from J, the junction kept 4 bases outside the gene matches. Germline V lookup: CDR1 SGHAT, CDR2 FQNNGV. The CDR3 sequence is 14 residues long. The DNA for the CDR3 is TGTGCCAGCAGCCCGGGACAGGGAGAAAACATTCAGTACTTC. Translating gives CASSPGQGENIQYF.

J is TRBJ2-1 and V is TRBV2; the match to TRBD2 covers 11 bases. Gene TRBJ2-7 matches the end of the DNA better, so the J call may be wrong. Germline assignment: CDR1 SNHLY and CDR2 FYNNEI. The CDR3 extends over 20 amino acids. The CDR3: CASSPVVAGGIFSSYNEQYF. The CDR3 DNA sequence: TGTGCCAGCAGCCCGGTGGTAGCGGGAGGGATCTTCAGCTCCTACAATGAGCAGTACTTC.

V usage is TRBV12-3 or TRBV12-4 and J usage is TRBJ2-6; D gene uncertain. This CDR3 spans 16 amino acids. V was trimmed by 0 bases and J by 3 bases, leaving 9 bases between them. The CDR3 region is CASSLAGLGGANVLTF. The CDR3 DNA is TGTGCCAGCAGTTTAGCCGGGCTAGGTGGGGCCAACGTCCTGACTTTC.

This clonotype was observed a few times. Here the CDR3 DNA reads TGCAGCGTCACGGGACTAGCGGGAGGGCCCCACGAGCAGTACTTC. The encoded protein is CSVTGLAGGPHEQYF. This chain connects TRBV29-1 to TRBJ2-7, with TRBD2 matching 16 bases. This CDR3 is 15 amino acids long. Germline trimming cut 6 bases from V and 5 bases from J; bases unmatched to any gene: 7. From germline, CDR1 is SQVTM and CDR2 ANQGSEA.

This clonotype was recorded a few times. The CDR3 bases are TGCGCCAGCAGCTTCGAGGCGTCGTCCTACAATGAGCAGTTCTTC. Translated: CASSFEASSYNEQFF. This chain connects TRBV5-1 to TRBJ2-1; D is unresolved. The CDR3 runs 15 residues. CDR1 is SGHRS, CDR2 YFSETQ, per germline. V was clipped by 2 bases and J by 1 base, with 10 bases between them.

This clonotype was counted between two and nine times. The chain links TRBV2 to TRBJ1-2; possible D gene TRBD1, 6 bases. The V end lost 5 bases, the J end lost 7 bases, and 11 bases lay between the germline ends. The CDR3 is 12 amino acids. Germline V gene sequence: CDR1 SNHLY, CDR2 FYNNEI. The CDR3 reads CASSQGIGGYTF. CDR3 coding DNA: TGTGCCAGCAGTCAGGGGATAGGTGGCTACACCTTC. Drawing the rest from reference TRBV2 and TRBJ1-2, the complete variable domain is EPEVTQTPSHQVTQMGQEVILRCVPISNHLYFYWYRQILGQKVEFLVSFYNNEISEKSEIFDDQFSVERPDGSNFTLKIRSTKLEDSAMYFCASSQGIGGYTFGSGTRLTVV.

This clonotype has only a few counts. The genes are TRBV6-5 and TRBJ2-3, with a tentative D call TRBD2 (5 bases). From germline, CDR1 is MNHEY and CDR2 SVGAGI. CDR3 length: 18 residues. The germline V and J ends were trimmed by 3 bases and 1 base, with 20 bases remaining between them. The CDR3 DNA sequence: TGTGCCAGCAGTTATACGGGGTTCGGAGAGTTTGGCACAGATACGCAGTATTTT. Its protein product is CASSYTGFGEFGTDTQYF.

The chain has TRBV6-5 and TRBJ1-1; 7 nucleotides match TRBD1. The germline V gene encodes CDR1 MNHEY and CDR2 SVGAGI. This CDR3 has 11 residues. V gave up 4 bases and J gave up 9 bases; unmatched junction bases: 2. CDR3 DNA sequence: TGTGCCAGCAGTTTGGGACAGAAAGCTTTCTTT. Its protein is CASSLGQKAFF.

This clonotype turned up a few times. This chain joins TRBV12-3 or TRBV12-4 and TRBJ2-7; 12 positions agree with TRBD2. The CDR3 runs to 18 residues. V was clipped by 6 bases and J by 1 base; unmatched bases: 13. CDR3 coding DNA: TGTGCCAGCAGCCAAATGGCCCTAGCGGGAGGGAGATCCTACGAGCAGTACTTC. Translation: CASSQMALAGGRSYEQYF.

CDR3 protein: CASSPGTGIIAKNIQYF. The CDR3 region has the DNA TGTGCCAGCAGCCCCGGGACAGGGATCATAGCCAAAAACATTCAGTACTTC. The rearrangement joins TRBV7-9 to TRBJ2-4; 9 bases align to TRBD1. The length of the CDR3 is 17 residues. Per germline, CDR1 SEHNR and CDR2 FQNEAQ (reference sequence). J lost 0 bases, V lost 5 bases, and 8 bases had no gene match.

The J gene is TRBJ2-3, the V gene TRBV20-1; D may be TRBD1 or TRBD2 (5 bases each). This CDR3 is 15 amino acids long. Germline CDR1 reads DFQATT; CDR2 reads SNEGSKA (reference sequence). The V and J ends lost 3 bases and 2 bases respectively, with 15 bases between them. The CDR3 region is CSASEGLRVTDTQYF. Here the CDR3 DNA reads TGCAGTGCTAGCGAGGGGTTGCGGGTCACAGATACGCAGTATTTT.

The chain has TRBV6-2 or TRBV6-3 and TRBJ2-5; 8 bases agree with TRBD2. Near its end, the DNA agrees better with TRBJ2-7, so the J call may be wrong. Germline V gene lookup returns CDR1 MNHEY and CDR2 SVGEGT. CDR3 length: 15 amino acids. Here the CDR3 DNA reads TGTGCCAGCAGTTACCCAGGACTAGCTATCTACGAGCAGTACTTC. Translated: CASSYPGLAIYEQYF.

The chain joins TRBV4-1 to TRBJ2-3, with D possibly matching TRBD2 (6 bases). The CDR3 consists of 15 residues. The V end lost 0 bases, the J end lost 8 bases, and 15 bases lay between the germline ends. CDR1 and CDR2 (germline): MGHRA, YSYEKL. CDR3 protein: CASSQDRRRGGTQYF. Written as DNA, the CDR3 is TGCGCCAGCAGCCAAGATAGACGGAGGGGCGGTACGCAGTATTTT.

This clonotype was counted only a few times. The V and J genes are TRBV5-1 and TRBJ1-2, with D perhaps matching TRBD1 (5 bases). V lost 4 bases, J lost 7 bases, and 14 bases lay in between. The CDR3 is 13 residues long. CDR1 and CDR2 from the germline V gene are SGHRS and YFSETQ. The CDR3 DNA sequence: TGCGCCAGCAGCCCACCCCTCACAGGTGGCTACACCTTC. This codes for CASSPPLTGGYTF.

The chain combines TRBV24-1 with TRBJ1-2, with 7 bases matching TRBD1. Germline values: CDR1 KGHDR, CDR2 SFDVKD. The trim removed 4 bases at V and 6 bases at J, leaving 7 bases unmatched. This CDR3 has 14 residues. The CDR3 loop reads CATSDSDRADGYTF. In DNA form, the CDR3 reads TGTGCCACCAGTGACTCAGACAGGGCGGATGGCTACACCTTC.

This clonotype was seen a few times. This chain joins TRBV10-3 and TRBJ2-6, with D uncertain. Germline values: CDR1 ENHRY, CDR2 SYGVKD. This CDR3 comprises 15 residues. The V end lost 6 bases, the J end lost 4 bases, and 13 bases lay between the germline ends. The CDR3 reads CAIRLDLLGANVLTF. The CDR3, as DNA: TGTGCCATCAGGCTGGACCTCCTCGGGGCCAACGTCCTGACTTTC.

This CDR3 reads CSASVLAGGPWQETQYF. The CDR3 nucleotides read TGCAGTGCTAGTGTTCTAGCGGGAGGGCCTTGGCAAGAGACCCAGTACTTC. This chain links TRBV20-1 with TRBJ2-5, with 12 positions matching TRBD2. The CDR3 consists of 17 residues. Losses at the gene ends were 3 bases for V and 2 bases for J; bases not matched to a gene: 10. Germline-derived CDR1 and CDR2 are DFQATT and SNEGSKA (reference sequence).

This sequence joins TRBV20-1 and TRBJ2-7, with 7 bases that match TRBD2. After removal of 5 bases from V and 2 bases from J, the junction contained 3 bases not matched to a gene. Looked up from germline, CDR1 is DFQATT and CDR2 is SNEGSKA (reference sequence). There are 12 residues in the CDR3. The CDR3 nucleotides are TGCAGTGCTGGGAGGGTCGCCTACGAGCAGTACTTC. This translates into CSAGRVAYEQYF.

As regards this clonotype: One junction end does not reproduce the germline sequence, and a read error may be involved. The chain combines TRBV27 with TRBJ2-3; 7 bases are a match to TRBD2. The germline V gene has CDR1 MNHEY and CDR2 SMNVEV (reference sequence). The CDR3 is 13 residues long. CDR3 nucleotides: TGTGCCAGCAGACTAGCGAACACAGATACGCGGTATTTT. Translated: CASRLANTDTRYF.

V is TRBV2 and J is TRBJ1-1; no clear D. The ends were cut back, 5 bases at V and 9 bases at J, with 13 bases in the middle. The CDR3 runs 12 residues. Germline CDR1 reads SNHLY; CDR2 reads FYNNEI. The CDR3 spells CASSNRKTQAFF. CDR3 nucleotide sequence: TGTGCCAGCAGTAACCGTAAAACTCAAGCTTTCTTT. The complete variable domain, with remaining parts taken from reference TRBV2 and TRBJ1-1, reads EPEVTQTPSHQVTQMGQEVILRCVPISNHLYFYWYRQILGQKVEFLVSFYNNEISEKSEIFDDQFSVERPDGSNFTLKIRSTKLEDSAMYFCASSNRKTQAFFGQGTRLTVV.

Only a few counts were recorded for this clonotype. The chain joins TRBV2 to TRBJ2-1; the D is unclear. Trimming removed 7 bases from V and 6 bases from J, with 10 bases in between. Germline CDR1 reads SNHLY; CDR2 reads FYNNEI. There are 12 residues in the CDR3. This chain's CDR3 is CASTGPVNEQFF. CDR3 in DNA: TGTGCCAGCACTGGTCCTGTCAATGAGCAGTTCTTC.

The chain uses TRBV20-1 and TRBJ2-5; D not certain. The CDR3 runs 15 residues. Per the germline V gene, CDR1 is DFQATT and CDR2 is SNEGSKA (reference sequence). The V and J ends lost 6 bases and 7 bases respectively, with 24 bases between them. The CDR3 coding sequence is TGCAGTGCGAATAGGCCTCGAACAGACCCTGGGACCCAGTACTTC. It is translated as CSANRPRTDPGTQYF.

The table lists this clonotype with a few counts. V gene TRBV6-2 or TRBV6-3 combines with J gene TRBJ2-7, with 10 bases identical to TRBD1. The CDR3 extends over 13 amino acids. CDR1 and CDR2 (germline): MNHEY, SVGEGT. The trim removed 6 bases at V and 3 bases at J, leaving 2 bases unmatched. CDR3 in amino acids: CASRGTGDYEQYF. CDR3 DNA sequence: TGTGCCAGCAGGGGGACAGGGGACTACGAGCAGTACTTC.